A single sample gave rise to the 7 T cell receptor beta chains below, sequenced in a study of blood T cells in healthy people across ages (dated by TCRdb to between 2014 and 2017). Library prep was done by 5' RACE. The sequencing machine was an Illumina HiSeq 2500. A second 7 to 11 cycle PCR used a sample-barcoded 5' primer and a J-beta primer mix. Starting from the raw public reads, TCRdb applied fastp trimming at Q25, assembled clones with MiXCR and retained in-frame beta chains. Each CDR3 protein gets just one entry, which takes the most common genes and DNA from the rows behind it. This sample is represented by about 770,000 distinct CDR3 sequences; approximately 44% of them were singletons. The ten most abundant clones make up about 19% of the sample. Material for sequencing was blood. These receptors all stem from a man in his 60s in good health.

This clonotype appeared a few times. The chain is built from TRBV5-4 and TRBJ2-5, with D possibly matching TRBD1 (7 bases). Gene TRBJ2-7 matches the end of the DNA better, so the J call may be wrong. CDR3 length: 15 amino acids. Germline lookup yields CDR1 SGHNT and CDR2 YYREEE (reference sequence). CDR3 nucleotides: TGTGCCAGCAGCTTATTCGACAGGCAGGGGGGCGAGCAGTACTTC. This gives the protein CASSLFDRQGGEQYF.

This clonotype turned up a few times. This rearrangement joins TRBV6-2 or TRBV6-3 to TRBJ2-5; no firm D call. The CDR3 has 13 residues. Germline values: CDR1 MNHEY, CDR2 SVGEGT. Deletions cut 8 bases from V and 2 bases from J, with 12 bases between. This chain's CDR3 is CASGSFGQETQYF. In DNA form, the CDR3 reads TGTGCCAGCGGTAGTTTTGGGCAAGAGACCCAGTACTTC.

V usage is TRBV7-3 and J usage is TRBJ2-7, with D unresolved. Germline lookup yields CDR1 SGHTA and CDR2 FQGTGA. Trimming pared 5 bases from V and 0 bases from J, leaving 8 bases between. CDR3 length: 13 residues. DNA of the CDR3: TGTGCCAGCAGCCCCGCGCACTCCTACGAGCAGTACTTC. It encodes CASSPAHSYEQYF.

The chain has TRBV2 and TRBJ2-5; 8 bases fit TRBD1. Germline CDR1 reads SNHLY; CDR2 reads FYNNEI. The CDR3 has 15 amino acids. Germline trimming cut 10 bases from V and 5 bases from J; bases unmatched to any gene: 15. CDR3 residues: CANRSPGQEAETQYF. The CDR3 DNA reads TGTGCCAACAGATCCCCGGGACAGGAGGCGGAGACCCAGTACTTC. Using reference TRBV2 and TRBJ2-5 for the parts outside the CDR3, the full variable domain is EPEVTQTPSHQVTQMGQEVILRCVPISNHLYFYWYRQILGQKVEFLVSFYNNEISEKSEIFDDQFSVERPDGSNFTLKIRSTKLEDSAMYFCANRSPGQEAETQYFGPGTRLLVL.

For this clonotype: A much more abundant neighbour one base away suggests this may be a read error. The V and J genes are TRBV7-9 and TRBJ2-1; tentatively, D is TRBD2 (6 bases). The DNA end is more similar to TRBJ2-7, so the J call may be wrong. The germline V gene has CDR1 SEHNR and CDR2 FQNEAQ (reference sequence). This CDR3 comprises 15 residues. Here the CDR3 reads CASSLVGEVYNEQYF. CDR3 DNA sequence: TGTGCCAGCAGCTTAGTTGGGGAGGTGTACAATGAGCAGTACTTC.

The chain joins TRBV6-2 or TRBV6-3 to TRBJ2-3; TRBD2 agrees at 7 bases. Germline trimming cut 5 bases from V and 2 bases from J; bases unmatched to any gene: 4. Germline V gives CDR1 MNHEY, CDR2 SVGEGT. The CDR3 sequence is 14 residues long. The CDR3 loop is CASSGGLPTDTQYF. Here the CDR3 DNA reads TGTGCCAGCAGTGGGGGACTACCCACAGATACGCAGTATTTT.

This clonotype was counted only a few times. This sequence joins TRBV3-1 and TRBJ2-5, with unresolved D. This CDR3 has 13 residues. V lost 8 bases, J lost 0 bases, and 10 bases lay in between. In germline, CDR1 is LGHDT, CDR2 YNNKEL (reference sequence). CDR3 sequence (DNA): TGTGCCAGCCGAAGTCGGAACCAAGAGACCCAGTACTTC. It yields the protein CASRSRNQETQYF.